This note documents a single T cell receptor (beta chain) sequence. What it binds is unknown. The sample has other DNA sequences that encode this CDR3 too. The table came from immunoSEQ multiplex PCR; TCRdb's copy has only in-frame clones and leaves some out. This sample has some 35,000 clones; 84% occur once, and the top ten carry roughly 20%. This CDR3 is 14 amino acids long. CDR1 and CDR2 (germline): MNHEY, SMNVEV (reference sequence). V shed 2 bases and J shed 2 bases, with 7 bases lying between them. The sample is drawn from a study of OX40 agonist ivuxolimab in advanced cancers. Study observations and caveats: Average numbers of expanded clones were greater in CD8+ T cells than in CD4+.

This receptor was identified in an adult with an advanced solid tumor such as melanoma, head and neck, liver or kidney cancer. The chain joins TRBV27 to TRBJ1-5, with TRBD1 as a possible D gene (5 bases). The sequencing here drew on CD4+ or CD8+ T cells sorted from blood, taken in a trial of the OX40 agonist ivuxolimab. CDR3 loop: CASSLGGGNQPQHF. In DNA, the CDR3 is TGTGCCAGCAGTTTAGGGGGGGGCAATCAGCCCCAGCATTTT.